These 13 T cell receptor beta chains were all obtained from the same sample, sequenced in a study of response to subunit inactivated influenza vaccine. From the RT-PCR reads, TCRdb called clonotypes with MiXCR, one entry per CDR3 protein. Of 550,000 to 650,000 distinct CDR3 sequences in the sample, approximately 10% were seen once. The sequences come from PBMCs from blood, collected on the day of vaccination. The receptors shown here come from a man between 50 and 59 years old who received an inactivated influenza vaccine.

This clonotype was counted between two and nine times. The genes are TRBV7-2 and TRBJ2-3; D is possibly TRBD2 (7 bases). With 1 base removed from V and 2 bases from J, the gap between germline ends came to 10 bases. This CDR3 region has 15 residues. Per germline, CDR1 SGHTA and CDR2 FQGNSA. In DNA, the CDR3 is TGTGCCAGCAGCTTAGGTGCGGGGGCCACAGATACGCAGTATTTT. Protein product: CASSLGAGATDTQYF.

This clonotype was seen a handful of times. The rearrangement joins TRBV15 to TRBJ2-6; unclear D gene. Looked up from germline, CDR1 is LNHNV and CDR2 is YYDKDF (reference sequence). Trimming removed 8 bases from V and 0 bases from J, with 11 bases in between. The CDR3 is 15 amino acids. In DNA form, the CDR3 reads TGTGCCACCCAACCTCTGAGCTCTGGGGCCAACGTCCTGACTTTC. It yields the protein CATQPLSSGANVLTF.

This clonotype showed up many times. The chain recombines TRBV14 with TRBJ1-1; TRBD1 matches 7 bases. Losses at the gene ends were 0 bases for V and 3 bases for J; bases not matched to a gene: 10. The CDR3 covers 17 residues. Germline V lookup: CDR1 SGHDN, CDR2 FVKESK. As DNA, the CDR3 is TGTGCCAGCAGCCAAGACAGGGCGGTCAGGGGGTACACTGAAGCTTTCTTT. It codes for CASSQDRAVRGYTEAFF.

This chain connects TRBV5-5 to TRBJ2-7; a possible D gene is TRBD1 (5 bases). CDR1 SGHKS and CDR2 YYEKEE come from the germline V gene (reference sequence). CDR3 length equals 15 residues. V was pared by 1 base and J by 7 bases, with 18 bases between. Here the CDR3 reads CASSLFPDSPSEQYF. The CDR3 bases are TGTGCCAGCAGCTTGTTCCCCGACAGTCCATCTGAGCAGTACTTC.

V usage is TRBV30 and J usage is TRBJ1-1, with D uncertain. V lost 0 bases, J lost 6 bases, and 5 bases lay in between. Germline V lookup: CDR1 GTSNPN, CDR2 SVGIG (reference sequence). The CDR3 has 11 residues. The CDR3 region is CAWSVRAEAFF. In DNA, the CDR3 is TGTGCCTGGAGTGTACGGGCTGAAGCTTTCTTT.

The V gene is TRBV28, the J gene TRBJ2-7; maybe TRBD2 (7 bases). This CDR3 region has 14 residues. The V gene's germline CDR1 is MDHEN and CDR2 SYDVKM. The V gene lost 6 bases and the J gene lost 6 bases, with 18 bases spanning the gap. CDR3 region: CASRNGGQGFEQYF. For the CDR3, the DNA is TGTGCCAGCAGGAACGGGGGGCAAGGGTTCGAGCAGTACTTC.

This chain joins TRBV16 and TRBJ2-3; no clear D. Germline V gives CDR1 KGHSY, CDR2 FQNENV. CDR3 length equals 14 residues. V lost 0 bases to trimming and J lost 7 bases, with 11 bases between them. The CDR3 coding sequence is TGTGCCAGCAGCCAATCTTGGGCCGGGTATACGCAGTATTTT. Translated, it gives CASSQSWAGYTQYF.

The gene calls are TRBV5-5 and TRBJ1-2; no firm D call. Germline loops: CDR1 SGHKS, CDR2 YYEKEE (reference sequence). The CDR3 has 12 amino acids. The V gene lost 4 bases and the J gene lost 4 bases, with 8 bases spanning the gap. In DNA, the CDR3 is TGTGCCAGCAGCCTAGACTTCTATGGCTACACCTTC. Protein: CASSLDFYGYTF.

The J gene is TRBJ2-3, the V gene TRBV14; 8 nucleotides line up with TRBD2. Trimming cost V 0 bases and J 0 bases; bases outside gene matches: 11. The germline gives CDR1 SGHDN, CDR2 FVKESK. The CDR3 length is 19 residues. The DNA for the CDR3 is TGTGCCAGCAGCCAAGATGATAGCGGGGTAACTTCTAGCACAGATACGCAGTATTTT. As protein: CASSQDDSGVTSSTDTQYF.

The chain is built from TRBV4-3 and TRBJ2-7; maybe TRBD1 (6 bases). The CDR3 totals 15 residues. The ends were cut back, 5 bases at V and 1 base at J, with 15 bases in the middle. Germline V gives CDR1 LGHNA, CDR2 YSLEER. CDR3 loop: CASSVLRDKSYEQYF. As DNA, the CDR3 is TGCGCCAGCAGCGTACTCCGGGACAAATCCTACGAGCAGTACTTC.

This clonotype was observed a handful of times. The CDR3 sequence: CSAKSGDGDTIYF. CDR3 nucleotides: TGCAGTGCTAAGTCAGGGGATGGGGACACCATATATTTT. V usage is TRBV20-1 and J usage is TRBJ1-3, with D possibly matching TRBD1 (6 bases). This CDR3 contains 13 residues. Germline CDR1 DFQATT, CDR2 SNEGSKA (reference sequence). Trimming removed 4 bases from V and 8 bases from J, with 15 bases in between.

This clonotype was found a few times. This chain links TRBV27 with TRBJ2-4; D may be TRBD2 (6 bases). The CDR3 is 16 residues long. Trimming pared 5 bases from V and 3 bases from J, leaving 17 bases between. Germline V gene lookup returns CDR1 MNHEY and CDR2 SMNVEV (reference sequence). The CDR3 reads CASSPKAGRGKNIQYF. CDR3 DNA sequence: TGTGCCAGCAGTCCAAAAGCGGGCCGCGGCAAAAACATTCAGTACTTC.

The CDR3 bases are TGTGCCAGCACCAATCGACCCTATTCGAACACCGGGGAGCTGTTTTTT. It specifies CASTNRPYSNTGELFF. This chain connects TRBV27 to TRBJ2-2; D call uncertain. V was pared by 7 bases and J by 0 bases, with 15 bases between. Germline assignment: CDR1 MNHEY and CDR2 SMNVEV (reference sequence). CDR3 size: 16 residues.